The 13 T cell receptor beta chains below were found in one sample sequenced in a study of blood T cells in healthy people across ages. Combining a sample-barcoded 5' primer with a J-beta primer mix, a second PCR ran for roughly 7 to 11 cycles. A single record per CDR3 protein comes from TCRdb applying MiXCR to the 5' RACE reads. Of about 760,000 distinct CDR3 sequences listed, 45% to 70% are singletons. The material sequenced was blood. The origin of the receptors is a man aged 35 to 55 in good health.

The chain's CDR3 is CASSLTLAAPYEQYF. The CDR3 DNA reads TGTGCCAGCAGCCTAACTCTAGCGGCCCCCTACGAGCAGTACTTC. The rearrangement uses TRBV14 and TRBJ2-5; 7 bases match TRBD2. The J call may be wrong; the DNA end is better matched by TRBJ2-7. The CDR3 spans 15 residues. The germline CDR1 and CDR2 sequences are SGHDN and FVKESK.

This rearrangement joins TRBV6-6 to TRBJ1-1; D gene ambiguous. Germline CDR1 and CDR2: MNHNY and SVGAGI (reference sequence). Trimming stripped 7 bases from V and 2 bases from J, with 14 bases between. The CDR3 loop spans 14 amino acids. As DNA, the CDR3 is TGTGCCAGCAACCTCCCGGGATTAAACACTGAAGCTTTCTTT. It codes for CASNLPGLNTEAFF.

This sequence joins TRBV5-1 and TRBJ1-1, with D unclear. Looked up from germline, CDR1 is SGHRS and CDR2 is YFSETQ. The ends were cut back, 3 bases at V and 3 bases at J, with 12 bases in the middle. The CDR3 contains 14 residues. CDR3: CASSYRNADTEAFF. The DNA for the CDR3 is TGCGCCAGCAGCTACCGTAACGCGGACACTGAAGCTTTCTTT.

This clonotype was detected only a few times. The rearrangement uses TRBV7-2 and TRBJ2-7; 11 nucleotides line up with TRBD1. Trimming removed 4 bases from V and 2 bases from J; junction bases left unmatched: 4. The CDR3 extends over 15 amino acids. From germline, CDR1 is SGHTA and CDR2 FQGNSA. CDR3 coding DNA: TGTGCCAGCAGCTATGGACAGGGGGCCACCTACGAGCAGTACTTC. Residues: CASSYGQGATYEQYF.

The J gene is TRBJ1-6, the V gene TRBV7-9; D uncertain. The V gene lost 2 bases and the J gene lost 7 bases, with 12 bases spanning the gap. This CDR3 region has 15 residues. Germline V gene sequence: CDR1 SEHNR, CDR2 FQNEAQ (reference sequence). The CDR3 DNA reads TGTGCCAGCAGCTTACTTGAGGGTTTCAATTCACCCCTCCACTTT. Protein product: CASSLLEGFNSPLHF.

The chain uses TRBV6-6 and TRBJ1-5; D gene ambiguous. Germline assignment: CDR1 MNHNY and CDR2 SVGAGI (reference sequence). CDR3 length equals 14 residues. V was trimmed by 6 bases and J by 0 bases, leaving 9 bases between them. CDR3 bases: TGTGCCAGCAGACAGCTCATTAGCAATCAGCCCCAGCATTTT. This codes for CASRQLISNQPQHF.

This chain links TRBV20-1 with TRBJ2-7, with 10 bases lining up with TRBD2. This CDR3 has 14 residues. The V gene's germline CDR1 is DFQATT and CDR2 SNEGSKA (reference sequence). V shed 3 bases, J shed 2 bases, and the junction held 4 bases outside the gene matches. CDR3 bases: TGCAGTGCTAGTGGACTAGCGGAGACCTACGAGCAGTACTTC. It is translated as CSASGLAETYEQYF.

The table lists this clonotype with a few counts. This rearrangement joins TRBV3-1 to TRBJ2-7; D tentatively fits TRBD1 or TRBD2 (5 bases each). Germline lookup yields CDR1 LGHDT and CDR2 YNNKEL (reference sequence). The ends were cut back, 6 bases at V and 9 bases at J, with 18 bases in the middle. This CDR3 region has 13 residues. The CDR3 DNA reads TGTGCCAGCAGTGCCGACAGAGCCGGAGGGCAGTACTTC. Protein: CASSADRAGGQYF.

This clonotype was seen a few times. The rearrangement links TRBV7-2 to TRBJ1-2; D ambiguous. Germline-derived CDR1 and CDR2 are SGHTA and FQGNSA. This CDR3 region has 10 residues. The ends were cut back, 8 bases at V and 2 bases at J, with 3 bases in the middle. In DNA, the CDR3 is TGTGCCAGCCGAAACTATGGCTACACCTTC. Translated, it gives CASRNYGYTF. The full variable domain, its missing parts supplied by reference TRBV7-2 and TRBJ1-2, is GAGVSQSPSNKVTEKGKDVELRCDPISGHTALYWYRQSLGQGLEFLIYFQGNSAPDKSGLPSDRFSAERTGGSVSTLTIQRTQQEDSAVYLCASRNYGYTFGSGTRLTVV.

As DNA, the CDR3 is TGTGCCAGCAGCGAGCCGGGACAGGGGAGCTCCTACGAGCAGTACTTC. Protein: CASSEPGQGSSYEQYF. The chain recombines TRBV11-2 with TRBJ2-7; 10 bases are shared with TRBD1. Germline-derived CDR1 and CDR2 are SGHAT and FQNNGV. The V segment lost 5 bases and the J segment 0 bases; nucleotides outside the gene matches: 7. This CDR3 is built from 16 residues.

The rearrangement links TRBV29-1 to TRBJ1-4; 7 bases match TRBD1. V shed 5 bases and J 3 bases; nucleotides not matched to a gene: 6. This CDR3 contains 14 residues. Germline V gives CDR1 SQVTM, CDR2 ANQGSEA. CDR3 protein: CSVSVGTANEKLFF. As DNA, the CDR3 is TGCAGCGTTTCGGTTGGGACAGCTAATGAAAAACTGTTTTTT.

The V gene is TRBV18, the J gene TRBJ2-4; D tentatively reads TRBD1 or TRBD2 (6 bases each). The V and J ends lost 3 bases and 13 bases respectively, with 16 bases between them. The CDR3 consists of 13 residues. Germline V gene lookup returns CDR1 KGHSH and CDR2 LQKENI. CDR3 sequence reads: CASSPRGAYGQYF. CDR3 nucleotide sequence: TGTGCCAGCTCACCGAGGGGGGCCTACGGGCAGTACTTC. Full variable domain (missing parts from reference TRBV18 and TRBJ2-4): NAGVMQNPRHLVRRRGQEARLRCSPMKGHSHVYWYRQLPEEGLKFMVYLQKENIIDESGMPKERFSAEFPKEGPSILRIQQVVRGDSAAYFCASSPRGAYGQYFGAGTRLSVL.

This chain joins TRBV4-3 and TRBJ1-5, with D possibly TRBD1 on 6 matching bases. The CDR3 has 17 amino acids. V was cut by 3 bases and J by 9 bases, with 24 bases left in between. Germline CDR1 is LGHNA and CDR2 is YSLEER. DNA for the CDR3: TGCGCCAGCAGCCAGACCTACAACCGGGGGCTTAATACGCCCCAGCATTTT. This translates into CASSQTYNRGLNTPQHF.